This T cell receptor (beta chain) appears in the sequencing data of a study of blood T cells in healthy people across ages. With a J-beta primer mix and a sample-barcoded 5' primer, a second PCR ran about 7 to 12 cycles. In TCRdb, the 5' RACE reads were re-called with MiXCR into one record per CDR3 protein. The table lists about 780,000 distinct CDR3 sequences, about 42% of them singletons, with approximately 18% in the top ten. The CDR3 covers 18 residues. Germline V lookup: CDR1 SGHTS, CDR2 YDEGEE. With V trimmed by 7 bases and J by 0 bases, 19 bases remained unmatched. For this clonotype: What it binds is unknown.

General study points: As age increased, TCR beta diversity per million T cells fell in a roughly linear fashion.

This clonotype was obtained from an elderly man in good health. Sequencing was done on a sample of blood. The chain employs TRBV5-8 and TRBJ2-7; 7 bases match TRBD2. Written as DNA, the CDR3 is TGTGCCAGCGGTTCTGGCCGCTATAGCGGGCTCGCCTCCTACGAGCAGTACTTC. As protein: CASGSGRYSGLASYEQYF. Together with reference TRBV5-8 and TRBJ2-7, the CDR3 gives the full variable domain: EAGVTQSPTHLIKTRGQQATLRCSPISGHTSVYWYQQALGLGLQFLLWYDEGEERNRGNFPPRFSGRQFPNYSSELNVNALELEDSALYLCASGSGRYSGLASYEQYFGPGTRLTVT.